One and the same sample provided the 9 T cell receptor beta chains below, sequenced in a study of shared clonotypes between healthy human individuals. Repertoires were generated with immunoSEQ multiplex PCR, while TCRdb's copy carries only in-frame clones and drops some. This table holds over 1.5 million clones, approximately 98% found once. Sequencing was done on a sample of naive CD4+ T cells sorted from blood. Stated subset: CD45RA+ positively selected. The receptors shown here come from a man aged 25-45 years in good health.

Details on this clone: Other nucleotide sequences from this sample produce the same CDR3. The chain joins TRBV5-1 to TRBJ2-1; weak D call: TRBD1 (6 bases). V gave up 0 bases and J gave up 1 base, with 8 bases separating them. The CDR3 consists of 15 residues. In germline, CDR1 is SGHRS, CDR2 YFSETQ. The CDR3 reads CASSLGQASYNEQFF. CDR3 DNA sequence: TGCGCCAGCAGCTTGGGACAGGCTTCCTACAATGAGCAGTTCTTC.

This rearrangement joins TRBV27 to TRBJ2-2; TRBD2 matches at 11 bases. After removal of 3 bases from V and 7 bases from J, the junction contained 10 bases not matched to a gene. Germline CDR1 reads MNHEY; CDR2 reads SMNVEV (reference sequence). The CDR3 has 17 residues. CDR3 DNA: TGTGCCAGCAGTTTGGGTCGACTAGCGGGACGTTTCGGGGAGCTGTTTTTT. This translates into CASSLGRLAGRFGELFF.

The V gene is TRBV6-1, the J gene TRBJ2-7; D gene unclear. V shed 5 bases and J shed 0 bases, with 11 bases lying between them. This CDR3 has 14 amino acids. The germline CDR1 and CDR2 sequences are MNHNS and SASEGT. The CDR3 coding sequence is TGTGCCAGCAGTTCAAACAAGATCTCCTACGAGCAGTACTTC. This translates into CASSSNKISYEQYF.

A single count supports this clone. V usage is TRBV9 and J usage is TRBJ1-3, with D possibly being TRBD1 (6 bases). The CDR3 loop spans 15 amino acids. Germline V CDR1 and CDR2: SGDLS, YYNGEE. V was trimmed by 0 bases and J by 5 bases, leaving 12 bases between them. In DNA, the CDR3 is TGTGCCAGCAGCGTAGGTGGACAGCCACGAAACACCATATATTTT. Encoded protein: CASSVGGQPRNTIYF.

The rearrangement uses TRBV25-1 and TRBJ2-3; D gene ambiguous. Germline V CDR1 and CDR2: MGHDK, SYGVNS. Trimming took 0 bases from V and 1 from J, leaving 14 bases between them. This CDR3 has 17 amino acids. The CDR3 DNA reads TGTGCCAGCAGTGAATATGGAAGCACGTCCCGCACAGATACGCAGTATTTT. This gives the protein CASSEYGSTSRTDTQYF.

The rearrangement joins TRBV10-3 to TRBJ2-1; 12 bases align to TRBD2. This CDR3 has 14 amino acids. Germline CDR1 and CDR2: ENHRY and SYGVKD. Trimming cost V 7 bases and J 6 bases; bases outside gene matches: 4. The CDR3 DNA sequence: TGTGCCATCACGGCACTAGCGGGAGGCAATGAGCAGTTCTTC. This sequence encodes CAITALAGGNEQFF.

Notes on this clone: Sequence at one end of the junction differs from germline and may be a read error. The V and J genes are TRBV7-7 and TRBJ2-1; the match to TRBD2 covers 7 bases. This CDR3 is built from 15 residues. Germline loops: CDR1 SSHAT, CDR2 FNYEAQ (reference sequence). The CDR3 DNA reads TGTGCTAGCAGCTTGTCGGGAGGTTCCTACAATGAGCAGTTCTTC. It specifies CASSLSGGSYNEQFF.

This chain uses TRBV15 with TRBJ1-1, with 7 positions matching TRBD1. Germline trimming cut 2 bases from V and 4 bases from J; bases unmatched to any gene: 4. CDR1 LNHNV and CDR2 YYDKDF come from the germline V gene (reference sequence). The CDR3 sequence is 14 residues long. CDR3 amino acids: CATSRPDRVTEAFF. As DNA, the CDR3 is TGTGCCACCAGCAGACCAGACAGGGTCACTGAAGCTTTCTTT. Complete variable domain (other parts from reference TRBV15 and TRBJ1-1): DAMVIQNPRYQVTQFGKPVTLSCSQTLNHNVMYWYQQKSSQAPKLLFHYYDKDFNNEADTPDNFQSRRPNTSFCFLDIRSPGLGDTAMYLCATSRPDRVTEAFFGQGTRLTVV.

The chain has TRBV18 and TRBJ1-2; 8 positions match TRBD1. The CDR3 spans 16 residues. Germline CDR1 and CDR2: KGHSH and LQKENI. Trimming took 3 bases from V and 0 from J; bases not matched to a gene: 6. The CDR3 is CASSPGQAPANYGYTF. The CDR3 bases are TGTGCCAGCTCACCGGGACAGGCACCAGCTAACTATGGCTACACCTTC. The full variable domain, its missing parts supplied by reference TRBV18 and TRBJ1-2, is NAGVMQNPRHLVRRRGQEARLRCSPMKGHSHVYWYRQLPEEGLKFMVYLQKENIIDESGMPKERFSAEFPKEGPSILRIQQVVRGDSAAYFCASSPGQAPANYGYTFGSGTRLTVV.